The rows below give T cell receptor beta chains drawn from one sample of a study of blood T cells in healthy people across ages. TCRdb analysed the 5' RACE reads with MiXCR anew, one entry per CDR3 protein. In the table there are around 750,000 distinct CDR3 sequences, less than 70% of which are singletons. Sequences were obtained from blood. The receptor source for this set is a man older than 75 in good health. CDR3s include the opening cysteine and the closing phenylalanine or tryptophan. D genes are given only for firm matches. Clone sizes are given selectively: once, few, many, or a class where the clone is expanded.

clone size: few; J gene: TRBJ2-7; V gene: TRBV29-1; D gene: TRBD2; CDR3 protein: CSVVPLRETYEQYF; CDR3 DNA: TGCAGCGTTGTCCCCCTGCGGGAGACCTACGAGCAGTACTTC
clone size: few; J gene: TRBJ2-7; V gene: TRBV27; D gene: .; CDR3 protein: CASSLKPGPTYEQYF; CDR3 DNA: TGTGCCAGCAGCTTAAAACCGGGACCAACCTACGAGCAGTACTTC
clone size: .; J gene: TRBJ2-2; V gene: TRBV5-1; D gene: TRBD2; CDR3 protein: CASSLSAGGPELFF; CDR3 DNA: TGCGCCAGCAGCCTATCCGCGGGAGGGCCTGAGCTGTTTTTT
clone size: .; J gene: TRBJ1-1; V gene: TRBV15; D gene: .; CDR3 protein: CATSRTMNTEAFF; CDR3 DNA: TGTGCCACCAGCAGAACCATGAACACTGAAGCTTTCTTT
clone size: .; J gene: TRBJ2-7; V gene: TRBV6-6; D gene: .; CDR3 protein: CASRDEGDTYEQYF; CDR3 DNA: TGTGCCAGCAGGGATGAGGGGGACACCTACGAGCAGTACTTC
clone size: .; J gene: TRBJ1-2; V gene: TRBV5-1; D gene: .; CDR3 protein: CASSPDMKYGYTF; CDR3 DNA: TGCGCCAGCAGCCCGGACATGAAGTATGGCTACACCTTC
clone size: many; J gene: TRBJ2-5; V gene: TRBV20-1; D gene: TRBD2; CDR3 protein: CSARDGTSILETQYF; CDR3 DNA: TGCAGTGCTAGAGATGGGACTAGTATTTTGGAGACCCAGTACTTC
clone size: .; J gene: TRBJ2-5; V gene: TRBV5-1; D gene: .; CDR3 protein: CASSLRDSKETQYF; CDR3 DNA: TGCGCCAGCAGCCTGCGGGACAGCAAAGAGACCCAGTACTTC
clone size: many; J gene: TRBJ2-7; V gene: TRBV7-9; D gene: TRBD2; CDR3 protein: CASSLGAGVSYEQYF; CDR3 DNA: TGTGCCAGCAGCTTAGGGGCGGGAGTGTCCTACGAGCAGTACTTC
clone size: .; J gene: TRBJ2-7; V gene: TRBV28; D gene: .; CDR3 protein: CASSGRRLAYEQYF; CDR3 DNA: TGTGCCAGCAGTGGGCGCAGGTTGGCCTACGAGCAGTACTTC
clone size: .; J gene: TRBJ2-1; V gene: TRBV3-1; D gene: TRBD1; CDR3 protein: CASSQAGGAYNEQFF; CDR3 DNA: TGTGCCAGCAGCCAAGCAGGGGGTGCCTACAATGAGCAGTTCTTC
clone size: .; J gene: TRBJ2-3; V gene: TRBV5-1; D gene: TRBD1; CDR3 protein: CASSQQGAADTQYF; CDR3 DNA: TGCGCCAGCAGCCAACAGGGGGCGGCAGATACGCAGTATTTT
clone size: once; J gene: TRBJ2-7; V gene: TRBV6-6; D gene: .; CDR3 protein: CASYLAPGLRDEQYF; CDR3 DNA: TGTGCCAGTTACTTGGCCCCGGGGTTGAGAGACGAGCAGTACTTC
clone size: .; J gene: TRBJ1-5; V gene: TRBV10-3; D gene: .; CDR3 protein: CAISPGGLEPQHF; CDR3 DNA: TGTGCCATCAGCCCCGGGGGCCTGGAGCCCCAGCATTTT
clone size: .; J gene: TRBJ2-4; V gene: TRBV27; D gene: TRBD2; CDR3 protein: CASSRGASGGAKNIQYF; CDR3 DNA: TGTGCCAGCAGTCGAGGGGCTAGCGGTGGGGCCAAAAACATTCAGTACTTC
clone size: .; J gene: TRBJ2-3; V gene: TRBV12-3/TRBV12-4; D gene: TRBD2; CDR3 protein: CASSLTSGHRYAYF; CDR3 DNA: TGTGCCAGCAGCTTGACTAGCGGGCACAGATACGCGTATTTT
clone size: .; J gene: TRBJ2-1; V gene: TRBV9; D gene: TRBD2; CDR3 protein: CASSVASGSHEQFF; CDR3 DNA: TGTGCCAGCAGCGTAGCTAGCGGGAGCCATGAGCAGTTCTTC
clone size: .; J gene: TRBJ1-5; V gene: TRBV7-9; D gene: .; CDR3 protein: CASSFGGGGQSQHF; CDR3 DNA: TGTGCCAGCAGCTTTGGAGGGGGTGGTCAGTCCCAGCATTTT
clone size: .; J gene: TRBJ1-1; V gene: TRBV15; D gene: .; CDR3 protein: CATSRASLNTEAFF; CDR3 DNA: TGTGCCACCAGCAGAGCGAGCTTGAACACTGAAGCTTTCTTT
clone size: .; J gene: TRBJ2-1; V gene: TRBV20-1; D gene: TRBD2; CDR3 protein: CSASPPSGRAYNEQFF; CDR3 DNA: TGCAGTGCTAGTCCTCCTAGCGGGAGGGCCTACAATGAGCAGTTCTTC
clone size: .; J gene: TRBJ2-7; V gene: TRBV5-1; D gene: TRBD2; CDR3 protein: CASSDTTSLAYEQYF; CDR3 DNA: TGCGCCAGCAGCGACACGACTAGCTTGGCCTACGAGCAGTACTTC
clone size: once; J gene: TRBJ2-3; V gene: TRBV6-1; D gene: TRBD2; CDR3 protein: CASSEGVRGSRDTQYF; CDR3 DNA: TGTGCCAGCAGTGAAGGTGTGCGCGGGAGCAGGGATACGCAGTATTTT
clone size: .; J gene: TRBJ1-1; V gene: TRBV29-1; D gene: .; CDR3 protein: CSAGEKGTRGTEAFF; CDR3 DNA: TGCAGCGCTGGAGAAAAGGGGACAAGAGGGACTGAAGCTTTCTTT
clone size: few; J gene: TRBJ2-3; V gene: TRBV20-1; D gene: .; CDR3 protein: CSASGPRGTDTQYF; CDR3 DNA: TGCAGTGCTAGTGGGCCCCGAGGTACAGATACGCAGTATTTT
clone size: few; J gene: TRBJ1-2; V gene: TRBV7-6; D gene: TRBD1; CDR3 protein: CASSITPGQGAIGYTF; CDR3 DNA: TGTGCCAGCAGCATAACCCCCGGACAGGGGGCTATAGGCTACACCTTC
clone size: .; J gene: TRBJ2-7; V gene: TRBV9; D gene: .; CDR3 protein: CASSVGGLAQGEQYF; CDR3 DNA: TGTGCCAGCAGCGTAGGGGGTCTCGCGCAAGGCGAGCAGTACTTC
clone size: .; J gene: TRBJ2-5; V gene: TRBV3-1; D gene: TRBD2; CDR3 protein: CASSHLLGLAGGPGQETQYF; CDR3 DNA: TGTGCCAGCAGCCACCTCCTGGGACTAGCGGGAGGGCCGGGACAAGAGACCCAGTACTTC
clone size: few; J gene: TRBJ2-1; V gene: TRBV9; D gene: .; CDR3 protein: CASSVDRGDNEQFF; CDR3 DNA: TGTGCCAGCAGCGTAGATAGGGGGGACAATGAGCAGTTCTTC
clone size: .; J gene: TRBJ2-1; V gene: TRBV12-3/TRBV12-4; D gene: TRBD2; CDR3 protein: CASSPMTSGRALYNEQFF; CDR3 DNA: TGTGCCAGCAGCCCCATGACTAGCGGGAGGGCCCTCTACAATGAGCAGTTCTTC
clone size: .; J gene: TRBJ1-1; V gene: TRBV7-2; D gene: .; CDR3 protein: CASSPALGNTEAFF; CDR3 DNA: TGTGCCAGCAGCCCCGCCTTGGGGAACACTGAAGCTTTCTTT
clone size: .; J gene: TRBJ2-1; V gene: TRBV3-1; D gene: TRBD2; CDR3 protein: CASSQDGTSGSGGYNEQFF; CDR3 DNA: TGTGCCAGCAGCCAAGATGGGACTAGCGGGAGTGGGGGCTACAATGAGCAGTTCTTC
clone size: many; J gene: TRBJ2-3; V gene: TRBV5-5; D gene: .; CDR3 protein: CASCSHGGGAGDTQYF; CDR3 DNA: TGTGCCAGCTGCTCCCACGGAGGGGGCGCGGGAGATACGCAGTATTTT
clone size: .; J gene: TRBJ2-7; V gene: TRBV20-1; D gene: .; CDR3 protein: CSAREAGTAYEQYF; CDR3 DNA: TGCAGTGCTAGAGAGGCTGGGACCGCCTACGAGCAGTACTTC
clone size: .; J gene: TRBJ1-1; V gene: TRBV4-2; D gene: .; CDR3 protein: CASSQAGESSEAFF; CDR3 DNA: TGTGCCAGCAGCCAAGCAGGGGAGAGTTCTGAAGCTTTCTTT
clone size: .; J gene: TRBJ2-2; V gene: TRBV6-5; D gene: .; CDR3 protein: CASSYSGIGELFF; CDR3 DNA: TGTGCCAGCAGTTACTCGGGGATCGGGGAGCTGTTTTTT
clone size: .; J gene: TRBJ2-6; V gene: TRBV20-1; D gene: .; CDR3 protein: CSAQLPRRALSGANVPTF; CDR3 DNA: TGCAGTGCTCAGCTTCCCAGGCGCGCCCTCTCTGGGGCCAACGTCCCGACTTTC
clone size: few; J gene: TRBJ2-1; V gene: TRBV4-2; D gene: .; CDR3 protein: CASMVAEGGANEQFF; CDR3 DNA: TGTGCCAGCATGGTAGCCGAAGGGGGAGCCAATGAGCAGTTCTTC
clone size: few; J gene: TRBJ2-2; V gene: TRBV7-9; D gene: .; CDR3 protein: CASSLALRQAAGGELFF; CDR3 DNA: TGTGCCAGCAGCTTAGCCTTACGACAGGCCGCCGGCGGGGAGCTGTTTTTT
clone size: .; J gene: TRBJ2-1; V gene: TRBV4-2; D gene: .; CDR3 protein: CASTQQSGSYNEQFF; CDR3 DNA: TGTGCCAGCACACAGCAGTCAGGGTCCTACAATGAGCAGTTCTTC
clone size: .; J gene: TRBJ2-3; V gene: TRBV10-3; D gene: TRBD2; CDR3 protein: CAISVLAGEGTDTQYF; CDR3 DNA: TGTGCCATCAGTGTCCTAGCGGGAGAGGGCACAGATACGCAGTATTTT
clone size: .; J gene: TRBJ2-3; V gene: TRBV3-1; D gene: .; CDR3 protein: CASSQVGAARHRYAYF; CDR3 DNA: TGTGCCAGCAGCCAAGTCGGCGCAGCTAGGCACAGATACGCGTATTTT
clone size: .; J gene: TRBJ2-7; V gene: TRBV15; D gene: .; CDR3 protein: CATSRIDVHEQYF; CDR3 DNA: TGTGCCACCAGCAGAATTGACGTCCACGAGCAGTACTTC
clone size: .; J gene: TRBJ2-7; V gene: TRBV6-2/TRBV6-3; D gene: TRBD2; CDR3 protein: CASTITGLAVSYEQYF; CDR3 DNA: TGTGCCAGCACCATAACGGGACTAGCGGTCTCCTACGAGCAGTACTTC
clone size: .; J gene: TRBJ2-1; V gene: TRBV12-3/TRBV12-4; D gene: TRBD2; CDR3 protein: CASNIAGGGNEQFF; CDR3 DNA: TGTGCCAGCAATATAGCGGGAGGCGGGAATGAGCAGTTCTTC
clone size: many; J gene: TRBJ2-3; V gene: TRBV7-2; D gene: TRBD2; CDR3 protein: CASSRFSGGSPPDTQYF; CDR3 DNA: TGTGCCAGCAGCCGTTTTTCCGGGGGGTCCCCCCCAGATACGCAGTATTTT
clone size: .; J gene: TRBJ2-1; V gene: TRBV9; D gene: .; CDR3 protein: CASSVAGGRGRSYNEQFF; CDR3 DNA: TGTGCCAGCAGCGTAGCTGGTGGGCGGGGTCGCTCCTACAATGAGCAGTTCTTC